Given below is one T cell receptor (beta chain) in context. Trimming pared 3 bases from V and 7 bases from J, leaving 18 bases between. The CDR3 is 15 amino acids. CDR1 is DFQATT, CDR2 SNEGSKA, per germline (reference sequence). This entry belongs to a study of blood T cell repertoires in COVID-19. Study in general: Researchers got acute and convalescent COVID-19 samples from the United States, Italy and Spain. Nucleic acid was either cDNA or gDNA, and it came from T cells, B-cell-depleted T cells, or PBMCs.

TCRdb's table, derived via immunoSEQ multiplex PCR, lists solely in-frame clones and lacks some. Found here are about 190,000 clones, about 88% of them singletons; the top ten hold 5% to 7.5%. V and J are TRBV20-1 and TRBJ1-4; D might be TRBD1 (6 bases). The sample consisted of peripheral blood. The receptor's source is a woman in her thirties or forties who had recovered from COVID-19. The CDR3 region has the DNA TGCAGTGCTAGTGGGACACTCGCGAAGCGTGAAAAACTGTTTTTT. Translation gives CSASGTLAKREKLFF.